This record covers a single T cell receptor (beta chain). Its antigen remains undetermined. There are no base qualities to consult, and no much larger clone falls within one base. Library preparation employed the immunoSEQ multiplex PCR assay. The original pipeline was this. A statistical classification framework was developed to diagnose cytomegalovirus status using the catalog of TCR beta chain sequences. Entries here come from immuneACCESS through TCRdb and include only in-frame sequences with V and J called. Some clones fail to appear in such tables; in the studies checked, an unresolved V gene covers under half of the shortfall, and the cause of the remainder is unknown. V and J calls plus clone size are reproduced from that table; the DNA served to infer D and trimming. Counted in this sample were fewer than 150,000 clones; almost 85% of them appeared once. Of the sample, roughly 27% is held by the ten largest clones.

V is clipped by 0 bases and J by 4 bases, and the sequence between their germline boundaries is 10 bases long. Reading from cysteine to phenylalanine, the CDR3 counts 14 amino acids. The kept DNA is CDR3 alone, 42 bases in frame from the first base. The germline V gene specifies SGHRS as CDR1 and YFSETQ as CDR2. Donors formed part of the validation cohort, which comprised over a hundred subjects and was distinct from the first cohort of under 800 subjects. This entry is derived from a study of cytomegalovirus exposure and HLA in healthy donors (dated by TCRdb to between 2016 and 2019). As for the study more broadly: A later analysis indicated that the 95 to 150 validation repertoires were generated on the platform also employed for the 700 or so repertoires of the first cohort. The aim of the study was to test whether cataloging public T cell receptors could identify signatures of past pathogen exposure. To predict cytomegalovirus infection status, the study combined high-throughput TCR immunosequencing, statistical association of individual TCRs with disease status, and machine learning. In addition to the first cohort of approximately 650 subjects, a separate validation cohort of around 110 different subjects was used.

The research as a whole found: While some public TCRs were present in many individuals, most TCR sequences turned up only very rarely across donors. Cytomegalovirus status was reported to be diagnosed by the classifier with high specificity and sensitivity in both the original and validation cohorts. A later analysis found that TCRs clustered in the first cohort also tended to co-occur in the 130 or so validation repertoires, with approximately 94% of cluster scores above 0. All 120 or so repertoires were used to score co-occurrence in the validation cohort in a later analysis, because that analysis had no HLA typing for the cohort. A few of the identified cytomegalovirus-associated TCR beta chains were confirmed in vitro to be specific for cytomegalovirus antigens. The study listed 150 to 200 TCR beta chains as associated with cytomegalovirus. The authors suggested that the approach could potentially be generalized to other disease states and immunological phenotypes.

This clonotype was obtained from a young man in good health and CMV-seropositive. The chain links TRBV5-1 with TRBJ2-5, with TRBD1 perhaps the D gene, on 5 matching bases. Input material: PBMCs. The nucleotide sequence reads TGCGCCAGCAGCTTGGCCGGGCAGGGAGAGACCCAGTACTTC. It codes for CASSLAGQGETQYF. The entire variable domain, with the stretches around the CDR3 drawn from the reference TRBV5-1 and TRBJ2-5 proteins, is KAGVTQTPRYLIKTRGQQVTLSCSPISGHRSVSWYQQTPGQGLQFLFEYFSETQRNKGNFPGRFSGRQFSNSRSEMNVSTLELGDSALYLCASSLAGQGETQYFGPGTRLLVL.